The 21 T cell receptor beta chains below were found in one sample sequenced in a study of cytotoxic CD8 clonotypes in ibrutinib-treated CLL. The data were produced by immunoSEQ multiplex PCR, yet TCRdb's version contains in-frame clones alone and is incomplete. The sample has 150,000 or so clones, 70% to 90% seen once; the top ten hold approximately 3%. This material consisted of PBMCs, taken at disease progression, from a patient treated with ibrutinib. All receptors come from a human donor with chronic lymphocytic leukemia.

This clone has a single count. This chain joins TRBV5-4 and TRBJ2-7; unclear D gene. The CDR3 totals 15 residues. V lost 2 bases, J lost 3 bases, and 15 bases lay in between. Germline CDR1 and CDR2: SGHNT and YYREEE (reference sequence). CDR3: CASSFRETSDYEQYF. The CDR3 DNA reads as TGTGCCAGCAGCTTTCGAGAGACATCCGACTACGAGCAGTACTTC.

The chain employs TRBV2 and TRBJ1-1, with a possible D match to TRBD1 (6 bases). CDR3 length: 13 residues. Trimming took 4 bases from V and 4 from J, leaving 10 bases between them. Germline loops: CDR1 SNHLY, CDR2 FYNNEI. CDR3 bases: TGTGCCAGCAGTGTAGGGGGTATCACTGAAGCTTTCTTT. Translating it yields CASSVGGITEAFF.

This chain joins TRBV30 and TRBJ1-1, with a weak D call TRBD1 (6 bases). From germline, CDR1 is GTSNPN and CDR2 SVGIG (reference sequence). Trimming took 3 bases from V and 4 from J, leaving 18 bases between them. The CDR3 is 15 residues long. The CDR3 is CAWSDQPRGTTEAFF. As DNA, the CDR3 is TGTGCCTGGAGCGACCAACCTAGGGGGACCACTGAAGCTTTCTTT.

The chain couples TRBV9 to TRBJ2-3; TRBD1 aligns across 7 bases. The germline V gene encodes CDR1 SGDLS and CDR2 YYNGEE. Trimming took 4 bases from V and 2 from J; bases not matched to a gene: 10. CDR3 length equals 16 residues. The CDR3 loop reads CASSYRRGQDTDTQYF. CDR3 nucleotides: TGTGCCAGCAGCTACAGACGTGGACAGGACACAGATACGCAGTATTTT.

V usage is TRBV19 and J usage is TRBJ1-5; 8 bases align to TRBD1. V gave up 4 bases and J gave up 5 bases; unmatched junction bases: 1. The CDR3 runs to 13 residues. In germline, CDR1 is LNHDA, CDR2 SQIVND (reference sequence). The CDR3 coding sequence is TGTGCCAGTAGTAGGACAGGGTATCAGCCCCAGCATTTT. Protein: CASSRTGYQPQHF. Supplemented by reference TRBV19 and TRBJ1-5, the full variable domain reads DGGITQSPKYLFRKEGQNVTLSCEQNLNHDAMYWYRQDPGQGLRLIYYSQIVNDFQKGDIAEGYSVSREKKESFPLTVTSAQKNPTAFYLCASSRTGYQPQHFGDGTRLSIL.

This chain links TRBV30 with TRBJ1-2; a possible D gene is TRBD1 (5 bases). Trimming took off 2 bases at V and 4 bases at J, with 11 bases between the two ends. This CDR3 has 13 amino acids. Germline V gene sequence: CDR1 GTSNPN, CDR2 SVGIG (reference sequence). Here the CDR3 DNA reads TGTGCCTGGAGTTTGCAGGGAGTCTATGGCTACACCTTC. It yields the protein CAWSLQGVYGYTF.

The sample holds a few counts of this clone. The chain carries TRBV6-1 and TRBJ1-1, with unresolved D. Trimming removed 8 bases at V and 3 bases at J, with 13 bases between. This CDR3 is built from 13 residues. Germline loops: CDR1 MNHNS, CDR2 SASEGT. The CDR3 DNA follows: TGTGCCAGCGCCCCGTACAGTTACACTGAAGCTTTCTTT. Its translation: CASAPYSYTEAFF.

V usage is TRBV19 and J usage is TRBJ1-1; D gene ambiguous. The length of the CDR3 is 13 residues. Trimming took 5 bases from V and 0 from J, leaving 7 bases between them. Germline CDR1 LNHDA, CDR2 SQIVND (reference sequence). CDR3 sequence (DNA): TGTGCCAGTAGTCGGAACATGAACACTGAAGCTTTCTTT. Encoded protein: CASSRNMNTEAFF.

The chain employs TRBV5-1 and TRBJ2-1, with D perhaps matching TRBD1 (5 bases). Trimming left V 0 bases short and J 1 base short, with 5 bases between. This CDR3 comprises 14 residues. Germline V CDR1 and CDR2: SGHRS, YFSETQ. The CDR3 reads CASSLDRSYNEQFF. The CDR3 coding sequence is TGCGCCAGCAGCTTGGACAGGTCCTACAATGAGCAGTTCTTC.

The chain couples TRBV6-5 to TRBJ2-7, with 8 bases that match TRBD2. Trimming at V came to 7 bases and at J to 2 bases, leaving 10 bases not matched to a gene. There are 15 residues in the CDR3. Germline-derived CDR1 and CDR2 are MNHEY and SVGAGI. The CDR3, as DNA: TGTGCCAGCAACGATCAGCGGGAGAGAACCTACGAGCAGTACTTC. Protein product: CASNDQRERTYEQYF.

This chain links TRBV11-1 with TRBJ1-2; tentative D call: TRBD1 (5 bases). Trimming left V 2 bases short and J 2 bases short, with 9 bases between. Germline loops: CDR1 SGHAT, CDR2 FQDESV (reference sequence). The CDR3 has 14 residues. CDR3 loop: CASSLRGGNYGYTF. The CDR3 DNA reads as TGTGCCAGCAGCTTACGGGGCGGAAACTATGGCTACACCTTC.

V gene TRBV19 combines with J gene TRBJ2-3; a weak D match, TRBD2 (5 bases). Germline V gene sequence: CDR1 LNHDA, CDR2 SQIVND (reference sequence). V lost 3 bases and J 4 bases, leaving 11 bases between the germline ends. The CDR3 extends over 14 amino acids. The CDR3 protein is CASSIGSQADTQYF. CDR3 in DNA: TGTGCCAGTAGTATTGGGAGTCAAGCAGATACGCAGTATTTT.

The chain carries TRBV9 and TRBJ2-5; 7 nucleotides agree with TRBD1. The CDR3 has 16 residues. The germline V gene has CDR1 SGDLS and CDR2 YYNGEE. J gave up 0 bases and V 4 bases, and 9 bases lay outside the gene matches. CDR3 loop: CASSPRDSPYQETQYF. CDR3 sequence (DNA): TGTGCCAGCAGCCCCCGGGACAGTCCGTACCAAGAGACCCAGTACTTC. The full variable domain, rest sourced from reference TRBV9 and TRBJ2-5, is DSGVTQTPKHLITATGQRVTLRCSPRSGDLSVYWYQQSLDQGLQFLIQYYNGEERAKGNILERFSAQQFPDLHSELNLSSLELGDSALYFCASSPRDSPYQETQYFGPGTRLLVL.

The chain joins TRBV9 to TRBJ1-3; D unclear. The germline V gene encodes CDR1 SGDLS and CDR2 YYNGEE. Trimming shortened V by 6 bases and J by 9 bases, and 10 bases separated the two germline ends. There are 11 residues in the CDR3. CDR3 sequence: CASTSSRTIYF. The CDR3 coding sequence is TGTGCCAGCACCTCTTCCCGCACCATATATTTT.

This sequence joins TRBV28 and TRBJ2-1, with D hard to call. Trimming removed 6 bases at V and 4 bases at J, with 22 bases between. This CDR3 is built from 17 residues. Germline V gene lookup returns CDR1 MDHEN and CDR2 SYDVKM. CDR3 sequence (DNA): TGTGCCAGCAGCTACCCCCTCGGAACCCAAAAATACAATGAGCAGTTCTTC. Its translation: CASSYPLGTQKYNEQFF.

The chain joins TRBV5-5 to TRBJ2-7, with TRBD1 identical over 7 bases. CDR1 SGHKS and CDR2 YYEKEE come from the germline V gene (reference sequence). After removal of 4 bases from V and 1 base from J, the junction contained 8 bases not matched to a gene. The CDR3 spans 15 residues. CDR3 nucleotides: TGTGCCAGCAGCCCCCGGACAGGTCAGTCCTACGAGCAGTACTTC. This translates into CASSPRTGQSYEQYF.

This chain uses TRBV5-1 with TRBJ2-7; a possible D gene is TRBD1 (6 bases). The CDR3 sequence is 15 residues long. Trimming took off 4 bases at V and 6 bases at J, with 20 bases between the two ends. Germline CDR1 and CDR2: SGHRS and YFSETQ. CDR3 loop: CASSPYRADLGEQYF. The CDR3 DNA sequence: TGCGCCAGCAGCCCATACAGGGCCGACTTGGGCGAGCAGTACTTC.

This chain joins TRBV28 and TRBJ2-1; D not resolved. V lost 6 bases, J lost 1 base, and 10 bases lay in between. CDR3 length: 14 amino acids. The V gene's germline CDR1 is MDHEN and CDR2 SYDVKM. CDR3 DNA: TGTGCCAGCAGAGGGTATACGTCCTACAATGAGCAGTTCTTC. Amino acid sequence: CASRGYTSYNEQFF.

The rearrangement joins TRBV11-1 to TRBJ2-7; 8 bases fit TRBD1. The trim removed 3 bases at V and 5 bases at J, leaving 6 bases unmatched. Germline CDR1 and CDR2: SGHAT and FQDESV (reference sequence). The CDR3 is 14 residues long. The CDR3 DNA sequence: TGTGCCAGCAGCTTTAGGACAGGGTCCCACGAGCAGTACTTC. This codes for CASSFRTGSHEQYF.

This rearrangement joins TRBV11-3 to TRBJ2-1; D unresolved. Germline CDR1 is SGHNT and CDR2 is YENEEA. The V end lost 3 bases, the J end lost 2 bases, and 5 bases lay between the germline ends. The CDR3 is 13 amino acids. The CDR3 DNA reads TGTGCCAGCAGCTTGTTGACCTACAATGAGCAGTTCTTC. Its protein is CASSLLTYNEQFF.

This sequence joins TRBV4-3 and TRBJ2-7; D is ambiguous. Trimming pared 5 bases from V and 3 bases from J, leaving 11 bases between. CDR1 is LGHNA, CDR2 YSLEER, per germline. The CDR3 runs 13 residues. CDR3 sequence (DNA): TGCGCCAGCAGCTTACGACATGACTACGAGCAGTACTTC. Translated, it gives CASSLRHDYEQYF.